This T cell receptor (beta chain) was identified in a study of OX40 agonist ivuxolimab in advanced cancers. This CDR3 region has 15 residues. Unmatched junction bases numbered 8, after V lost 1 base and J lost 5 bases. Per the germline V gene, CDR1 is SGHNT and CDR2 is YYREEE (reference sequence). Notes on this clone: Its antigen is currently unknown.

Clones were sequenced by immunoSEQ multiplex PCR, and TCRdb holds only the in-frame ones, with some missing. The data contain 65,000 to 95,000 clones, roughly 84% of them singletons. Study-level results: Clonal expansion from baseline to week 6 occurred in both CD4+ and CD8+ T cells. Averaged across samples, CD8+ T cells carried more expanded clones than CD4+ did.

The sample in question was CD4+ or CD8+ T cells sorted from blood, obtained in a trial of the OX40 agonist ivuxolimab. The TCR comes from an adult with an advanced solid tumor such as melanoma, head and neck, liver or kidney cancer. This chain connects TRBV5-4 to TRBJ2-5; TRBD1 matches 7 bases. This CDR3 reads CASSLNRGPAETQYF. CDR3 DNA: TGTGCCAGCAGCTTGAACAGGGGCCCCGCCGAGACCCAGTACTTC.